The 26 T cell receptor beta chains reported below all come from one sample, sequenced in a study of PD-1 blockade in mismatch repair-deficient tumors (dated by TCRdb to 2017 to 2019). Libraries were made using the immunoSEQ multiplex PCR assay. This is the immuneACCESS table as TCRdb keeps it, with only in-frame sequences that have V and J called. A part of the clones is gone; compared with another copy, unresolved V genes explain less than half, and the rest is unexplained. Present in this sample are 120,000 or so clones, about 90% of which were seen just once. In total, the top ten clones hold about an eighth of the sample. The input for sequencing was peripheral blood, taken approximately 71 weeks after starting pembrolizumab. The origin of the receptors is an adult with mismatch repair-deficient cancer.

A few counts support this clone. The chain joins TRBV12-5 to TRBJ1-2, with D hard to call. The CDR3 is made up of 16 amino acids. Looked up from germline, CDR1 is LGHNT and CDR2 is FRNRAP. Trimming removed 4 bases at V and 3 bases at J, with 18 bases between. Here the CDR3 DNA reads TGTGCTAGTGGTTCGAGAGTCGGGTCGGCAGACTATGGCTACACCTTC. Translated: CASGSRVGSADYGYTF.

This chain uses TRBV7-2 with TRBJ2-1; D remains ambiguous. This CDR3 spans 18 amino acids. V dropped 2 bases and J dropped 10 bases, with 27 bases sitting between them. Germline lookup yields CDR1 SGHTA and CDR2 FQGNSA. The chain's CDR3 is CASSLFRQRQGSGSEQFF. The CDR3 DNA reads TGTGCCAGCAGCTTATTTCGCCAGCGTCAAGGGTCCGGGTCAGAGCAGTTCTTC. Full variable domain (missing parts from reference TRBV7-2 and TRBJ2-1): GAGVSQSPSNKVTEKGKDVELRCDPISGHTALYWYRQSLGQGLEFLIYFQGNSAPDKSGLPSDRFSAERTGGSVSTLTIQRTQQEDSAVYLCASSLFRQRQGSGSEQFFGPGTRLTVL.

CDR3 loop: CASSQERGWNEQFF. The DNA of the CDR3 is TGCGCCAGCAGCCAAGAACGGGGCTGGAATGAGCAGTTCTTC. V usage is TRBV4-3 and J usage is TRBJ2-1, with D perhaps given as TRBD1 or TRBD2 (5 bases each). With 0 bases removed from V and 7 bases from J, the gap between germline ends came to 10 bases. This CDR3 contains 14 residues. The germline gives CDR1 LGHNA, CDR2 YSLEER.

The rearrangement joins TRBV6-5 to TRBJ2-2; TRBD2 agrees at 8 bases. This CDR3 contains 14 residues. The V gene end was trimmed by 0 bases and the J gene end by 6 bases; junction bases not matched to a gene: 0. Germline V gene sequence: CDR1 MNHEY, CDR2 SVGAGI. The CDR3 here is CASSYSTSAGELFF. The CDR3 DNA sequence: TGTGCCAGCAGTTACTCGACTAGCGCCGGGGAGCTGTTTTTT.

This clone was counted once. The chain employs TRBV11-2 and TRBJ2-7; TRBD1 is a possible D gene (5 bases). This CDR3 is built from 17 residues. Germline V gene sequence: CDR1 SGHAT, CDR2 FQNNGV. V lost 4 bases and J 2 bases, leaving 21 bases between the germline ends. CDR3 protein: CASSSPPQGKKPYEQYF. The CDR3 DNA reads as TGTGCCAGCAGCTCCCCACCCCAGGGTAAGAAACCCTACGAGCAGTACTTC.

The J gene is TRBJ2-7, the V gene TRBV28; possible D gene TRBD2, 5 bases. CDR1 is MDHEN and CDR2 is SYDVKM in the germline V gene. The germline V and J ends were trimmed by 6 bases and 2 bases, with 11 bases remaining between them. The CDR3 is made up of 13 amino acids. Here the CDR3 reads CASSGLLTYEQYF. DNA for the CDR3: TGTGCCAGCAGCGGACTGTTAACCTACGAGCAGTACTTC.

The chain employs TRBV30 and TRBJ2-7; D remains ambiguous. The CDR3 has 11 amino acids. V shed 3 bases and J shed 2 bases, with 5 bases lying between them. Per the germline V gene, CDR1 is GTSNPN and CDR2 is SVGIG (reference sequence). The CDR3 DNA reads TGTGCCTGGAGCGTTACCTACGAGCAGTACTTC. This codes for CAWSVTYEQYF.

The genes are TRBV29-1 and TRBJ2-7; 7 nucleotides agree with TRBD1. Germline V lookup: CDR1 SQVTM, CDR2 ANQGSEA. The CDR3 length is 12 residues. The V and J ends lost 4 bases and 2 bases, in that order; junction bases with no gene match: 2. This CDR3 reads CSVADRAYEQYF. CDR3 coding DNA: TGCAGCGTTGCTGACAGGGCCTACGAGCAGTACTTC.

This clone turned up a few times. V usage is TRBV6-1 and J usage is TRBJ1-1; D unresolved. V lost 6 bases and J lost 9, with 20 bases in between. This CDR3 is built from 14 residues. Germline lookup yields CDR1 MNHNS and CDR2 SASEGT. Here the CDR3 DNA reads TGTGCCAGCAGGACGGAGGTAGGAGACATAAAAGCTTTCTTT. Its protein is CASRTEVGDIKAFF.

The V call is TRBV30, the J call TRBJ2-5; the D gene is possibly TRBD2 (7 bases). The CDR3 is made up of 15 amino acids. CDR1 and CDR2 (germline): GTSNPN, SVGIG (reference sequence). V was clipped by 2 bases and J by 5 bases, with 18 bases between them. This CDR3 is CAWSRGGGHWETQYF. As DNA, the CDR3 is TGTGCCTGGAGTAGGGGGGGAGGGCACTGGGAGACCCAGTACTTC.

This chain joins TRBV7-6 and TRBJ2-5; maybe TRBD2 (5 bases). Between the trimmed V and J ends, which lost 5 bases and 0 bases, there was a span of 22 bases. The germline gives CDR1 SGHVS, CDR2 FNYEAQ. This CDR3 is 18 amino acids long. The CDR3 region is CASSLRGLDLRYQETQYF. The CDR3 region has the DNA TGTGCCAGCAGCCTAAGAGGACTGGACCTCAGGTACCAAGAGACCCAGTACTTC.

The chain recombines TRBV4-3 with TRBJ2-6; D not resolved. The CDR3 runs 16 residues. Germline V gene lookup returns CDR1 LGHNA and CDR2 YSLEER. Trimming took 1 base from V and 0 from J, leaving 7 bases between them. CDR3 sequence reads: CASSQGVYSGANVLTF. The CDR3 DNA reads TGCGCCAGCAGCCAAGGGGTGTACTCTGGGGCCAACGTCCTGACTTTC.

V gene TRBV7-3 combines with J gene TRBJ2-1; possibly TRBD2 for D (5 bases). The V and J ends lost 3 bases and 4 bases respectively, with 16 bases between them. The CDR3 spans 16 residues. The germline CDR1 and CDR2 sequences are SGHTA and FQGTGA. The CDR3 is CASSFGIQRSYNEQFF. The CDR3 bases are TGTGCCAGCAGCTTTGGGATCCAGCGGAGTTACAATGAGCAGTTCTTC.

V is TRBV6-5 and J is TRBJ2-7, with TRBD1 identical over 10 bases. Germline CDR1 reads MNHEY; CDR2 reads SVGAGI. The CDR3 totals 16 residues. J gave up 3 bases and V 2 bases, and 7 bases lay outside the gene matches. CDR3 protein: CASSYAPGQGIYEQYF. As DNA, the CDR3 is TGTGCCAGCAGTTACGCCCCGGGACAGGGGATCTACGAGCAGTACTTC.

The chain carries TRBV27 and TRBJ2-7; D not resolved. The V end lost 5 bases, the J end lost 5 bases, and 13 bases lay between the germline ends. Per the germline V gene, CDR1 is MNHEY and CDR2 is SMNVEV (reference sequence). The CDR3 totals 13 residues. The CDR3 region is CASSGEVSDEQYF. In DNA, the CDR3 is TGTGCCAGCAGTGGCGAGGTTTCCGACGAGCAGTACTTC.

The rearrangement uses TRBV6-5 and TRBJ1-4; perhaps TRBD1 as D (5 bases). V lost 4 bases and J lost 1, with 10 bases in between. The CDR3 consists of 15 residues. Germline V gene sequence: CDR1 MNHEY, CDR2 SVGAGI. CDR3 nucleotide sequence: TGTGCCAGCAGTTCCCAGGGAGTAACTAATGAAAAACTGTTTTTT. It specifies CASSSQGVTNEKLFF.

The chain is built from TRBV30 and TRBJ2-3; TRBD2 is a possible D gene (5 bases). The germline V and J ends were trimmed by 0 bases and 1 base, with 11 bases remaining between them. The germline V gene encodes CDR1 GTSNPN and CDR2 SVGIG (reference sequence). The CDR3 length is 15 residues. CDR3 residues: CAWSVPMEGTDTQYF. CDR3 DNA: TGTGCCTGGAGTGTACCCATGGAGGGCACAGATACGCAGTATTTT.

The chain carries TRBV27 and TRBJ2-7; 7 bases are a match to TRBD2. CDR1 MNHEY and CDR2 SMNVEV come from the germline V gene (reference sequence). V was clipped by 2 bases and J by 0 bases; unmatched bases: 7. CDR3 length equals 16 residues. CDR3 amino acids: CASSLGLADPSYEQYF. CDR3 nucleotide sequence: TGTGCCAGCAGTTTAGGCCTAGCGGATCCCTCCTACGAGCAGTACTTC.

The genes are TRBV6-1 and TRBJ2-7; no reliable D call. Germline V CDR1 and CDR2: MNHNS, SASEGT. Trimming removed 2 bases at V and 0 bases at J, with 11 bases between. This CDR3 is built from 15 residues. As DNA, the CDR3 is TGTGCCAGCAGTGAATTAGTTGGATTCTCCTACGAGCAGTACTTC. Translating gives CASSELVGFSYEQYF.

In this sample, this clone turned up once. CDR3 sequence: CASSQESSPSGSDEQFF. The CDR3 DNA reads TGCGCCAGCAGCCAAGAATCATCGCCTAGCGGGTCCGATGAGCAGTTCTTC. V usage is TRBV4-3 and J usage is TRBJ2-1; TRBD2 matches at 8 bases. CDR3 length: 17 amino acids. The V gene's germline CDR1 is LGHNA and CDR2 YSLEER. V lost 0 bases to trimming and J lost 8 bases; unmatched junction nucleotides: 12.

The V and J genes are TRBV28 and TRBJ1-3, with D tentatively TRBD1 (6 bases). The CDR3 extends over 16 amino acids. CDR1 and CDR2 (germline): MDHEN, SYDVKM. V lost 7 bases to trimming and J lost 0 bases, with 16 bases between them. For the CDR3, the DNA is TGTGCCAGCAAACCACAGGGTTGGAGCTCTGGAAACACCATATATTTT. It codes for CASKPQGWSSGNTIYF.

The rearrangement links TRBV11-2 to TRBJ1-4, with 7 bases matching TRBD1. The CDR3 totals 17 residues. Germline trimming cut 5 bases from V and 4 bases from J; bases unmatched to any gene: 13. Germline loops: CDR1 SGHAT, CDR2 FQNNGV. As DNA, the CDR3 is TGTGCCAGCAGCGGACCGGGACAGAGGGTCGGTAATGAAAAACTGTTTTTT. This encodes CASSGPGQRVGNEKLFF.

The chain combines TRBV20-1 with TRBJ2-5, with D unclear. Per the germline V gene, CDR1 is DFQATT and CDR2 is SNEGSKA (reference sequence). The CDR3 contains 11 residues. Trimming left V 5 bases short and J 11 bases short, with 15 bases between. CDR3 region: CSAYLAGRQYF. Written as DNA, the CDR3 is TGCAGTGCTTACCTGGCCGGTCGACAGTACTTC.

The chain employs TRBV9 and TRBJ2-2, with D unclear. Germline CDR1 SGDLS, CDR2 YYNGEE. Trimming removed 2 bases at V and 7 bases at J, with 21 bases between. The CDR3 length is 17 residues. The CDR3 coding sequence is TGTGCCAGCAGCGTCGATGGAACCCGCAGAAAATTCGGGGAGCTGTTTTTT. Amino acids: CASSVDGTRRKFGELFF.

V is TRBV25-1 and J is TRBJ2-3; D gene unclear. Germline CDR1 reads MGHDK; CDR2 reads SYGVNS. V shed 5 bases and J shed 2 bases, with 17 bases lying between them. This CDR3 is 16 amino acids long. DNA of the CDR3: TGTGCCAGCAGTATCGAGAAAAGGACGGACACAGATACGCAGTATTTT. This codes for CASSIEKRTDTDTQYF.

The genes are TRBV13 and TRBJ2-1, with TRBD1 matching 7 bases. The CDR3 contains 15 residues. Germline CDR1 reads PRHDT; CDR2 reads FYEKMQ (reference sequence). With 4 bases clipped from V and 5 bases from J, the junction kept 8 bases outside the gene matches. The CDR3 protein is CASSSLGQEDNEQFF. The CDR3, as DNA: TGTGCCAGCAGCTCCCTTGGACAGGAGGACAATGAGCAGTTCTTC.